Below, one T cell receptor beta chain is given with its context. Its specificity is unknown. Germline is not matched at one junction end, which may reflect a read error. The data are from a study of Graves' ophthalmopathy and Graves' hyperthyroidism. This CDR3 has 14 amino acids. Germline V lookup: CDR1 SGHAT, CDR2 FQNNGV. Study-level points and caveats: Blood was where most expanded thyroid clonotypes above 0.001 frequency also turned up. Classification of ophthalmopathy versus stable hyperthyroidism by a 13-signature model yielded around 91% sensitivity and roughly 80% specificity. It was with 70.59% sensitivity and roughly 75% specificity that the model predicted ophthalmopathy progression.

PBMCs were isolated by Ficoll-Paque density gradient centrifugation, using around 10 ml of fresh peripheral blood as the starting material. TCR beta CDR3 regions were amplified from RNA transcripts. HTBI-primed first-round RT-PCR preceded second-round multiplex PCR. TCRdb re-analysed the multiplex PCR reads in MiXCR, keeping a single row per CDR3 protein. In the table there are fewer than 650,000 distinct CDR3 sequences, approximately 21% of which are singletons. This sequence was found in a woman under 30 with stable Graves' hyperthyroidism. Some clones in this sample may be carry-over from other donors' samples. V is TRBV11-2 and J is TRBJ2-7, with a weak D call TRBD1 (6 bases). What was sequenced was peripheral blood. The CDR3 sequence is CASSLLQTGYEQYF. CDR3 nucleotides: TGTGCCAGCAGCTTACTCCAGACAGGCTACGAACAGTACTTC.